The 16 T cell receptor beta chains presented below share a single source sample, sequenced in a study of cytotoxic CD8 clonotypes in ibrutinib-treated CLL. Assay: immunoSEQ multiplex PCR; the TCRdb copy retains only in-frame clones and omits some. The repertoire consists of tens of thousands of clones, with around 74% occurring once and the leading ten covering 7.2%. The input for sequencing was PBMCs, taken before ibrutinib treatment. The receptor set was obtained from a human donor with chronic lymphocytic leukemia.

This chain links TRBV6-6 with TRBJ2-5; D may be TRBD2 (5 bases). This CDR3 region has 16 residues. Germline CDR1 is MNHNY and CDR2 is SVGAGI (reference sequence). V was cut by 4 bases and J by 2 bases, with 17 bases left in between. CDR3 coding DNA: TGTGCCAGCAGTTCTCTTTCCAGAGCGGTACAAGAGACCCAGTACTTC. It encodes CASSSLSRAVQETQYF.

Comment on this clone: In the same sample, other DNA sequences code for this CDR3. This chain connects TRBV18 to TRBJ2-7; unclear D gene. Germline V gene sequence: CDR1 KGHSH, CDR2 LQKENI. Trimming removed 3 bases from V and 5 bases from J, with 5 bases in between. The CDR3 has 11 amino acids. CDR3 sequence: CASSPSHEQYF. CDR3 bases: TGTGCCAGCTCACCCAGCCACGAGCAGTACTTC.

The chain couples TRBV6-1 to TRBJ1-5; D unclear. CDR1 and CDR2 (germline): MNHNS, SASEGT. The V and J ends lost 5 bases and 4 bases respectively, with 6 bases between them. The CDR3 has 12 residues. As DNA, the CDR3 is TGTGCCAGCAGTTTAGGTAATCAGCCCCAGCATTTT. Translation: CASSLGNQPQHF.

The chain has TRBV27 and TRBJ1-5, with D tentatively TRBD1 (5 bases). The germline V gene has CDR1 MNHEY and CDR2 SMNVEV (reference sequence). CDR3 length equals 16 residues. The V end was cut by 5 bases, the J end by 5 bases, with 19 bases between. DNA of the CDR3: TGTGCCAGCAGTCTAGGCGGGACTGAAGGCGATCAGCCCCAGCATTTT. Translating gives CASSLGGTEGDQPQHF.

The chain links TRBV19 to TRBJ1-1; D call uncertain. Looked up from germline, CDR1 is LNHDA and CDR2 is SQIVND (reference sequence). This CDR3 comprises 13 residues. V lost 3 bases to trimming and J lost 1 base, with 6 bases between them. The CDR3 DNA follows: TGTGCCAGTAGTATGAACAAGAACACTGAAGCTTTCTTT. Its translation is CASSMNKNTEAFF.

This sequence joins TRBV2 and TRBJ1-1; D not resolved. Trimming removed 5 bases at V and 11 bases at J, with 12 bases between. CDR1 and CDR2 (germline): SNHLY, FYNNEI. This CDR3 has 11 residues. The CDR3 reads CASSLRLWAFF. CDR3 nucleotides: TGTGCCAGCAGTCTCAGGTTGTGGGCTTTCTTT.

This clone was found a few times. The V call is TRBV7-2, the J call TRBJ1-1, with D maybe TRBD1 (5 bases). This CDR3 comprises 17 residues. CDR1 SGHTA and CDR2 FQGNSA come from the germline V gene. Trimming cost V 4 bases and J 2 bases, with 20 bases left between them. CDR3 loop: CASSYLAAGRGNTEAFF. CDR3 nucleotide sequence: TGTGCCAGCAGCTACCTGGCGGCAGGGAGGGGAAACACTGAAGCTTTCTTT. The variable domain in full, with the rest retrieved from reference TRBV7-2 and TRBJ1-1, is GAGVSQSPSNKVTEKGKDVELRCDPISGHTALYWYRQSLGQGLEFLIYFQGNSAPDKSGLPSDRFSAERTGGSVSTLTIQRTQQEDSAVYLCASSYLAAGRGNTEAFFGQGTRLTVV.

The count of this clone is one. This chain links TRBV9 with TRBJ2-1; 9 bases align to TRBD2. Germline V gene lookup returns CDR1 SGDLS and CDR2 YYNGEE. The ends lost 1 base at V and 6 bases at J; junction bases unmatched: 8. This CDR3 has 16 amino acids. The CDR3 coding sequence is TGTGCCAGCAGCGTATGGGGTAGCGGGAGCTTCAATGAGCAGTTCTTC. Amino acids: CASSVWGSGSFNEQFF.

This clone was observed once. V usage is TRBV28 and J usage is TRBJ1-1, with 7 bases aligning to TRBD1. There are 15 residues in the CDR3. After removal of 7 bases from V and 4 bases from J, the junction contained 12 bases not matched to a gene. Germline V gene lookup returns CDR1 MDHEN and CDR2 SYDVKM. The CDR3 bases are TGTGCCAGCATCTTGAGGACGTCAGGGGGCACTGAAGCTTTCTTT. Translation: CASILRTSGGTEAFF.

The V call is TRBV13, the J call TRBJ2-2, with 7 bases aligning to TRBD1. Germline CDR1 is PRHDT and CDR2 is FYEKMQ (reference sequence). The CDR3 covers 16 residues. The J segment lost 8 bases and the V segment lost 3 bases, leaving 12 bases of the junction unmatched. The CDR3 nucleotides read TGTGCCAGCAGCTTTCAAGAGGACAGGTGGCCGGGGGAGCTGTTTTTT. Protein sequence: CASSFQEDRWPGELFF. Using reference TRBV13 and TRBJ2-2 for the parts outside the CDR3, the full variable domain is AAGVIQSPRHLIKEKRETATLKCYPIPRHDTVYWYQQGPGQDPQFLISFYEKMQSDKGSIPDRFSAQQFSDYHSELNMSSLELGDSALYFCASSFQEDRWPGELFFGEGSRLTVL.

CDR3 amino acids: CASSRGSSSGNTIYF. For the CDR3, the DNA is TGTGCCAGCTCGCGGGGGTCGAGCTCTGGAAACACCATATATTTT. The V call is TRBV18, the J call TRBJ1-3; perhaps TRBD1 as D (5 bases). CDR3 length equals 15 residues. Germline CDR1 is KGHSH and CDR2 is LQKENI. V was cut by 6 bases and J by 0 bases, with 12 bases left in between. The full variable domain, completed using reference TRBV18 and TRBJ1-3, is NAGVMQNPRHLVRRRGQEARLRCSPMKGHSHVYWYRQLPEEGLKFMVYLQKENIIDESGMPKERFSAEFPKEGPSILRIQQVVRGDSAAYFCASSRGSSSGNTIYFGEGSWLTVV.

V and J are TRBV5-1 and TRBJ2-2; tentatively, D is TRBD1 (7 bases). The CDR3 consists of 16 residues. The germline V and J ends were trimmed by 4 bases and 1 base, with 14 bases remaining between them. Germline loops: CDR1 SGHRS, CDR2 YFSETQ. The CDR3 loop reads CASSPRRGLNTGELFF. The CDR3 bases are TGCGCCAGCAGCCCTAGGAGGGGGCTGAACACCGGGGAGCTGTTTTTT.

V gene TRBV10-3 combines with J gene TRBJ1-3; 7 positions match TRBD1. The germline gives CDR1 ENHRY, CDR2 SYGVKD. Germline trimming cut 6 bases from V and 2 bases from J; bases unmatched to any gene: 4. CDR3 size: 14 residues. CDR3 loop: CAIRGTDTGNTIYF. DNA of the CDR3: TGTGCCATCAGGGGGACAGATACTGGAAACACCATATATTTT.

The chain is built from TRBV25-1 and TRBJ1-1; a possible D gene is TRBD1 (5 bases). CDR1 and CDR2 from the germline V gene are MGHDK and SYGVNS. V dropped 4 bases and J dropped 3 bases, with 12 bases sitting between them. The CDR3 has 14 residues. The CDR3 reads CASSAHLGDTEAFF. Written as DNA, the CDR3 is TGTGCCAGCAGTGCACATCTGGGGGACACTGAAGCTTTCTTT.

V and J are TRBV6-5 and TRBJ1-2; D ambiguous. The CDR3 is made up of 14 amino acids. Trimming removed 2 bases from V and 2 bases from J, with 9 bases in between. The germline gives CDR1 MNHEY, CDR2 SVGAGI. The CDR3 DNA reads TGTGCCAGCAGTTACAGAGCTCAAAACTATGGCTACACCTTC. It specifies CASSYRAQNYGYTF.

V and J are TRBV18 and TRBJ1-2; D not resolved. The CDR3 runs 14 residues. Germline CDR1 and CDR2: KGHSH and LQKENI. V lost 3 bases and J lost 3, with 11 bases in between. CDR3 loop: CASSPSGNDYGYTF. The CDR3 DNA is TGTGCCAGCTCACCGAGCGGGAATGACTATGGCTACACCTTC.